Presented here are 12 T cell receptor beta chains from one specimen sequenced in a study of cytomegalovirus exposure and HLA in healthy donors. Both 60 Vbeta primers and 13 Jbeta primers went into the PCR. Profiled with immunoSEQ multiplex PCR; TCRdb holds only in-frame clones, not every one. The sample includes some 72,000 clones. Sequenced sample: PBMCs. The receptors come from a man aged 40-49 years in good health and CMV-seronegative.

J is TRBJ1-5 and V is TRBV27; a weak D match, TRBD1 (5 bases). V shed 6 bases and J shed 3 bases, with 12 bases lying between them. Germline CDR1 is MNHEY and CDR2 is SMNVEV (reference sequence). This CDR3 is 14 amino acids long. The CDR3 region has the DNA TGTGCCAGCAGGATGGGGGGACCCAATCAGCCCCAGCATTTT. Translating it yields CASRMGGPNQPQHF.

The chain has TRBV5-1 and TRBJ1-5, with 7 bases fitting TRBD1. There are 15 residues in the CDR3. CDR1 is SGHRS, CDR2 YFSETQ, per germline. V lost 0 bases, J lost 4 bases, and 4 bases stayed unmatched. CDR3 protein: CASSLGDSKNQPQHF. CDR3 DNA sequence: TGCGCCAGCAGCTTGGGGGACAGTAAAAATCAGCCCCAGCATTTT. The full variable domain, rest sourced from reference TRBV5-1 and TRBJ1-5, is KAGVTQTPRYLIKTRGQQVTLSCSPISGHRSVSWYQQTPGQGLQFLFEYFSETQRNKGNFPGRFSGRQFSNSRSEMNVSTLELGDSALYLCASSLGDSKNQPQHFGDGTRLSIL.

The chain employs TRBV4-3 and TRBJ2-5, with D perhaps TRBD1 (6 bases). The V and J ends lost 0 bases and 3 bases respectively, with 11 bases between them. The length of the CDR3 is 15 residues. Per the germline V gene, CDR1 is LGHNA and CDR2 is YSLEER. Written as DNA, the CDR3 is TGCGCCAGCAGCCAAGATGGCAGGGGAGAAGAGACCCAGTACTTC. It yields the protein CASSQDGRGEETQYF.

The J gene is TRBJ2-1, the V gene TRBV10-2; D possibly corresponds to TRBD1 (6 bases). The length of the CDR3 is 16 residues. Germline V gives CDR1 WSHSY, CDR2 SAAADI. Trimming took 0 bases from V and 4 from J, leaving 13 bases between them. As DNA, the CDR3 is TGCGCCAGCAGTGAGTCCAGGCAGGGGTTGTACAATGAGCAGTTCTTC. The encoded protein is CASSESRQGLYNEQFF.

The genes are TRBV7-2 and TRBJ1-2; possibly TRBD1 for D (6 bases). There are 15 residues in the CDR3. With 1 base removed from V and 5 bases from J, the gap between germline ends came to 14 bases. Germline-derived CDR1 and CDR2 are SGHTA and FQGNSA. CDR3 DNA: TGTGCCAGCAGCTTAGGGGGGGGCGCGGTTTATGGCTACACCTTC. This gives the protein CASSLGGGAVYGYTF.

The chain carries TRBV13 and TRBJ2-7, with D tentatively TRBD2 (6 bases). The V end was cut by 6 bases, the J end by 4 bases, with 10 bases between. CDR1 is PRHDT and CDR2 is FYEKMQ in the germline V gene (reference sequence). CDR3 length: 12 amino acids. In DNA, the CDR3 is TGTGCCAGCAGGGGGACTTCGTACGAGCAGTACTTC. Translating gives CASRGTSYEQYF.

The CDR3 region has the DNA TGTGCTAGTGGTTTGGTCCAGGGGGCGTCCAATCAGCCCCAGCATTTT. Translating gives CASGLVQGASNQPQHF. V gene TRBV12-5 combines with J gene TRBJ1-5, with 8 bases identical to TRBD1. Germline loops: CDR1 LGHNT, CDR2 FRNRAP. CDR3 length: 16 residues. With V trimmed by 0 bases and J by 3 bases, 4 bases remained unmatched. The full variable domain, its missing parts supplied by reference TRBV12-5 and TRBJ1-5, is DARVTQTPRHKVTEMGQEVTMRCQPILGHNTVFWYRQTMMQGLELLAYFRNRAPLDDSGMPKDRFSAEMPDATLATLKIQPSEPRDSAVYFCASGLVQGASNQPQHFGDGTRLSIL.

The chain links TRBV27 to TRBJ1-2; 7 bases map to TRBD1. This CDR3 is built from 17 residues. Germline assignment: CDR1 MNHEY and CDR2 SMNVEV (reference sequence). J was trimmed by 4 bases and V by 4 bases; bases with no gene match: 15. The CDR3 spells CASSSRGSGTAVYGYTF. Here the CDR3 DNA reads TGTGCCAGCAGTTCTAGGGGGTCCGGGACAGCCGTCTATGGCTACACCTTC.

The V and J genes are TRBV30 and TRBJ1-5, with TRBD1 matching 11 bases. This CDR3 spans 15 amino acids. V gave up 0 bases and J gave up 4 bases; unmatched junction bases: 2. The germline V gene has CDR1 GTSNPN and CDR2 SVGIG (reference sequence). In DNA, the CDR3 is TGTGCCTGGAGTGTCGGGACAGGGGGAAATCAGCCCCAGCATTTT. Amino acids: CAWSVGTGGNQPQHF.

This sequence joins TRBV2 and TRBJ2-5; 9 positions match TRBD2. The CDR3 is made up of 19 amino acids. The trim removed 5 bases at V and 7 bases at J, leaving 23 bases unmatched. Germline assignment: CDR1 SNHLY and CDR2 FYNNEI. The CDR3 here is CASSSQGLGGGRALGTQYF. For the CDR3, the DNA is TGTGCCAGCAGTTCCCAGGGGTTAGGGGGCGGGAGGGCCCTTGGGACCCAGTACTTC.

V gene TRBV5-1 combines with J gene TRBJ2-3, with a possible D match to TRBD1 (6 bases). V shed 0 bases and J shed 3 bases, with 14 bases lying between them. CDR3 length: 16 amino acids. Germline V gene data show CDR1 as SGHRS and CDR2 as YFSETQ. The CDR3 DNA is TGCGCCAGCAGCTTGGGCCAGGGGACCGAGACAGATACGCAGTATTTT. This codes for CASSLGQGTETDTQYF.

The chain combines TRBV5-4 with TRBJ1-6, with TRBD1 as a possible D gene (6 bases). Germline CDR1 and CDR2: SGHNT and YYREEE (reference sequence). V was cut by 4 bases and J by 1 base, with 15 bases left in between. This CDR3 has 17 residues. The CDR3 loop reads CASSMKQGLSYNSPLHF. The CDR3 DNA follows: TGTGCCAGCAGCATGAAACAGGGTCTGTCCTATAATTCACCCCTCCACTTT.